The 26 T cell receptor beta chains below come from one sample, sequenced in a study of control samples from healthy donors and cancer patients. TCRdb keeps only in-frame clones here, not all; method: immunoSEQ multiplex PCR. The table lists under 70,000 clones, approximately 85% of them singletons, with 3.8% in the top ten. Specimen: blood. The source of these receptors is a man aged 50-60 years in good health.

The chain couples TRBV27 to TRBJ2-5; D may be TRBD1 (6 bases). Germline-derived CDR1 and CDR2 are MNHEY and SMNVEV (reference sequence). Trimming left V 4 bases short and J 2 bases short, with 11 bases between. The CDR3 sequence is 14 residues long. The CDR3 sequence is CASSSRTEQETQYF. In DNA, the CDR3 is TGTGCCAGCAGTTCCAGGACAGAACAAGAGACCCAGTACTTC.

CDR3 in DNA: TGTGCCAGCAGCGTAGAGACAGGGTCCTACGAGCAGTACTTC. It is translated as CASSVETGSYEQYF. The chain combines TRBV9 with TRBJ2-7; TRBD1 agrees at 7 bases. CDR1 SGDLS and CDR2 YYNGEE come from the germline V gene. Losses at the gene ends were 0 bases for V and 1 base for J; bases not matched to a gene: 1. The CDR3 runs to 14 residues.

The sample holds one count of this clone. J is TRBJ2-1 and V is TRBV11-2; tentative D call: TRBD2 (6 bases). V was pared by 1 base and J by 4 bases, with 8 bases between. Germline CDR1 is SGHAT and CDR2 is FQNNGV. The CDR3 loop spans 14 amino acids. This chain's CDR3 is CASSLAGEYNEQFF. CDR3 nucleotide sequence: TGTGCCAGCAGCTTAGCGGGGGAATACAATGAGCAGTTCTTC.

This chain joins TRBV5-4 and TRBJ2-1; a weak D match, TRBD2 (5 bases). V was trimmed by 4 bases and J by 3 bases, leaving 14 bases between them. The CDR3 consists of 15 residues. The germline V gene has CDR1 SGHNT and CDR2 YYREEE (reference sequence). CDR3 amino acids: CASSGKSGNYNEQFF. The CDR3, as DNA: TGTGCCAGCAGCGGAAAGTCCGGGAACTACAATGAGCAGTTCTTC.

This sequence joins TRBV6-6 and TRBJ1-1; D ambiguous. The germline gives CDR1 MNHNY, CDR2 SVGAGI (reference sequence). This CDR3 spans 14 amino acids. The V gene lost 3 bases and the J gene lost 4 bases, with 12 bases spanning the gap. The CDR3 here is CASSYSPHSTEAFF. The CDR3 DNA follows: TGTGCCAGCAGTTATAGCCCGCATTCCACTGAAGCTTTCTTT.

The genes are TRBV28 and TRBJ2-1; 9 bases align to TRBD2. This CDR3 is 15 amino acids long. The junction had 13 bases not matched to a gene; V was cut back by 7 bases and J by 9 bases. The germline CDR1 and CDR2 sequences are MDHEN and SYDVKM. CDR3 coding DNA: TGTGCCAGCATTTCGGTAGCGGGAGCCCTCAGTGAGCAGTTCTTC. This gives the protein CASISVAGALSEQFF.

The genes are TRBV2 and TRBJ2-1, with 7 bases identical to TRBD2. J lost 0 bases, V lost 2 bases, and 7 bases had no gene match. Germline values: CDR1 SNHLY, CDR2 FYNNEI. This CDR3 comprises 17 residues. The CDR3 protein is CASSERGGGSSYNEQFF. DNA for the CDR3: TGTGCCAGCAGTGAAAGGGGCGGCGGGAGCTCCTACAATGAGCAGTTCTTC. The full variable domain, in which reference TRBV2 and TRBJ2-1 provide the parts outside the CDR3, is EPEVTQTPSHQVTQMGQEVILRCVPISNHLYFYWYRQILGQKVEFLVSFYNNEISEKSEIFDDQFSVERPDGSNFTLKIRSTKLEDSAMYFCASSERGGGSSYNEQFFGPGTRLTVL.

CDR3 in DNA: TGCGCCAGCAGCTTATCGGTAACTAGCGGGAGGTGGAATGAGCAGTTCTTC. This encodes CASSLSVTSGRWNEQFF. J is TRBJ2-1 and V is TRBV5-1; 12 bases match TRBD2. The germline gives CDR1 SGHRS, CDR2 YFSETQ. CDR3 size: 17 residues. Unmatched junction bases numbered 10, after V lost 2 bases and J lost 7 bases.

DNA for the CDR3: TGTGCCAGCAGCTTAGCTGGGGCAGATACGCAGTATTTT. Its protein is CASSLAGADTQYF. The V call is TRBV7-9, the J call TRBJ2-3; no clear D gene. Germline V gene sequence: CDR1 SEHNR, CDR2 FQNEAQ (reference sequence). This CDR3 region has 13 residues. Trimming shortened V by 0 bases and J by 4 bases, and 5 bases separated the two germline ends.

V is TRBV5-1 and J is TRBJ2-7; 7 bases are shared with TRBD2. This CDR3 region has 13 residues. Per the germline V gene, CDR1 is SGHRS and CDR2 is YFSETQ. After removal of 1 base from V and 6 bases from J, the junction contained 4 bases not matched to a gene. For the CDR3, the DNA is TGCGCCAGCAGCTTGAGGACTAGAGCCGAGCAGTACTTC. Protein product: CASSLRTRAEQYF.

The chain carries TRBV28 and TRBJ2-7; D possibly uses TRBD1 or TRBD2 (6 bases each). The CDR3 has 14 residues. Germline V gene lookup returns CDR1 MDHEN and CDR2 SYDVKM. Trimming shortened V by 6 bases and J by 4 bases, and 16 bases separated the two germline ends. This chain's CDR3 is CASRATGGPYEQYF. The CDR3 region has the DNA TGTGCCAGCAGGGCCACTGGGGGGCCTTACGAGCAGTACTTC. The full variable domain, completed using reference TRBV28 and TRBJ2-7, is DVKVTQSSRYLVKRTGEKVFLECVQDMDHENMFWYRQDPGLGLRLIYFSYDVKMKEKGDIPEGYSVSREKKERFSLILESASTNQTSMYLCASRATGGPYEQYFGPGTRLTVT.

V usage is TRBV18 and J usage is TRBJ2-3, with 9 bases fitting TRBD2. After removal of 1 base from V and 3 bases from J, the junction contained 5 bases not matched to a gene. This CDR3 is built from 16 residues. Germline values: CDR1 KGHSH, CDR2 LQKENI. CDR3 in amino acids: CASSPRGLAYTDTQYF. CDR3 nucleotide sequence: TGTGCCAGCTCACCACGGGGACTAGCATATACAGATACGCAGTATTTT.

J is TRBJ1-4 and V is TRBV11-3; D unresolved. V was cut by 6 bases and J by 7 bases, with 9 bases left in between. CDR1 and CDR2 from the germline V gene are SGHNT and YENEEA. CDR3 length: 12 amino acids. CDR3 DNA: TGTGCCAGCAGTACTATCGGTGAAAAACTGTTTTTT. This codes for CASSTIGEKLFF.

The V gene is TRBV19, the J gene TRBJ2-7; D ambiguous. The CDR3 spans 13 residues. Germline V lookup: CDR1 LNHDA, CDR2 SQIVND (reference sequence). V was shortened by 5 bases and J by 1 base, with 9 bases between the two germline ends. The CDR3 nucleotides read TGTGCCAGTAGTTTACTGGTTTCCTACGAGCAGTACTTC. Its protein product is CASSLLVSYEQYF.

The chain recombines TRBV5-6 with TRBJ2-1; D unclear. This CDR3 is 15 amino acids long. Germline V lookup: CDR1 SGHDT, CDR2 YYEEEE. The V and J ends lost 0 bases and 5 bases respectively, with 12 bases between them. The DNA of the CDR3 is TGTGCCAGCAGCTTGGGACATTGGTTCAACAATGAGCAGTTCTTC. Translating it yields CASSLGHWFNNEQFF.

The J gene is TRBJ1-1, the V gene TRBV11-2, with D uncertain. Per germline, CDR1 SGHAT and CDR2 FQNNGV. V gave up 0 bases and J gave up 11 bases, with 10 bases separating them. The CDR3 is 12 amino acids. CDR3 protein: CASSLDRGGAFF. CDR3 nucleotide sequence: TGTGCCAGCAGCTTAGATCGCGGTGGCGCTTTCTTT.

The chain couples TRBV6-4 to TRBJ2-1; 11 bases are a match to TRBD1. There are 14 residues in the CDR3. The V gene's germline CDR1 is MRHNA and CDR2 SNTAGT. The V gene end was trimmed by 2 bases and the J gene end by 6 bases; junction bases not matched to a gene: 0. In DNA form, the CDR3 reads TGTGCCAGCAGTGACGGGACAGGGGGCAATGAGCAGTTCTTC. Protein sequence: CASSDGTGGNEQFF.

J is TRBJ1-4 and V is TRBV5-5; TRBD1 is a possible D gene (6 bases). Trimming removed 4 bases at V and 5 bases at J, with 15 bases between. The CDR3 has 15 amino acids. Per germline, CDR1 SGHKS and CDR2 YYEKEE (reference sequence). In nucleotides, the CDR3 is TGTGCCAGCAGCGCGACAGGAACTGAGAATGAAAAACTGTTTTTT. Its translation is CASSATGTENEKLFF.

The rearrangement joins TRBV28 to TRBJ2-7; tentatively, D is TRBD1 or TRBD2 (6 bases each). Germline V gene sequence: CDR1 MDHEN, CDR2 SYDVKM. V was clipped by 1 base and J by 4 bases, with 8 bases between them. The length of the CDR3 is 13 residues. CDR3 in DNA: TGTGCCAGCAGTTTATCGGGGGCGTACGAGCAGTACTTC. The encoded protein is CASSLSGAYEQYF.

The chain carries TRBV28 and TRBJ2-3, with D unclear. In germline, CDR1 is MDHEN, CDR2 SYDVKM. This CDR3 has 14 amino acids. Between the trimmed V and J ends, which lost 6 bases and 0 bases, there was a span of 10 bases. The chain's CDR3 is CASSVMHSTDTQYF. CDR3 sequence (DNA): TGTGCCAGCAGCGTCATGCACAGCACAGATACGCAGTATTTT.

This rearrangement joins TRBV18 to TRBJ1-5; the match to TRBD1 covers 7 bases. The CDR3 has 15 amino acids. V shed 3 bases, J shed 4 bases, and the junction held 6 bases outside the gene matches. Germline CDR1 reads KGHSH; CDR2 reads LQKENI. This CDR3 reads CASSPGTEQNQPQHF. CDR3 DNA: TGTGCCAGCTCACCTGGGACAGAACAAAATCAGCCCCAGCATTTT.

This clone was detected only once. The chain carries TRBV4-3 and TRBJ2-2; TRBD2 aligns across 11 bases. Germline V lookup: CDR1 LGHNA, CDR2 YSLEER. The ends lost 3 bases at V and 4 bases at J; junction bases unmatched: 7. The CDR3 sequence is 17 residues long. The CDR3 coding sequence is TGCGCCAGCAGCCATGCACTAGCGGGAGAAAGCACCGGGGAGCTGTTTTTT. Protein product: CASSHALAGESTGELFF.

The chain uses TRBV5-4 and TRBJ2-7; D assignment may be TRBD1 or TRBD2 (6 bases each). This CDR3 is 15 amino acids long. Trimming pared 1 base from V and 1 base from J, leaving 12 bases between. CDR1 is SGHNT, CDR2 YYREEE, per germline (reference sequence). The DNA for the CDR3 is TGTGCCAGCAGCTTGAAGGGGGGAGTGTCCTACGAGCAGTACTTC. It encodes CASSLKGGVSYEQYF.

This sequence joins TRBV6-5 and TRBJ1-1, with no clear D. The germline gives CDR1 MNHEY, CDR2 SVGAGI. This CDR3 is built from 12 residues. V dropped 7 bases and J dropped 8 bases, with 14 bases sitting between them. For the CDR3, the DNA is TGTGCCAGCAATAAAAGGCCTGGCGAAGCTTTCTTT. This gives the protein CASNKRPGEAFF.

The V gene is TRBV3-1 (or the pseudogene TRBV3-2), the J gene TRBJ1-2; 10 positions agree with TRBD1. CDR1 is LGHDT, CDR2 YNNKEL, per germline (reference sequence). Unmatched junction bases numbered 7, after V lost 5 bases and J lost 7 bases. The CDR3 runs 14 residues. For the CDR3, the DNA is TGTGCCAGCAGCTTAACCGACAGGGGGCTTGGCTACACCTTC. It encodes CASSLTDRGLGYTF.

This chain links TRBV19 with TRBJ1-5, with 7 bases identical to TRBD1. Germline trimming cut 5 bases from V and 4 bases from J; bases unmatched to any gene: 5. Germline V CDR1 and CDR2: LNHDA, SQIVND (reference sequence). The CDR3 covers 14 residues. CDR3 sequence (DNA): TGTGCCAGTAGTTGGACAGGAGGGAATCAGCCCCAGCATTTT. This encodes CASSWTGGNQPQHF.